This T cell receptor (beta chain) was retrieved from a study of graft-versus-host responses after intestinal transplantation. Whole-study context: Multivisceral, liver-intestinal, or isolated intestinal transplants were performed in recipients. Anti-thymocyte globulin was used for induction in all recipients, who then took tacrolimus and steroids for two to four years. Study-wide results and caveats: Among recipient marrow samples, GvH clones were found; some appeared first in ileum or blood. High graft-versus-host to host-versus-graft T cell clonal ratios marked allografts of patients with graft-donor macrochimerism.

On this clone: Antigen unknown.

Looked up from germline, CDR1 is SGDLS and CDR2 is YYNGEE. V lost 0 bases, J lost 0 bases, and 6 bases lay in between. The CDR3 is made up of 15 amino acids. Only in-frame clones appear in the TCRdb table, and some are missing; sequencing was by immunoSEQ multiplex PCR. Of over 100,000 clones in the sample, just under 95% were seen once. The receptor was isolated from a human donor who received an intestinal transplant. The chain combines TRBV9 with TRBJ1-4, with D unresolved. Material: unstimulated CD4+ T cells sorted from spleen or lymph node cells, obtained before intestinal transplant. CDR3 in DNA: TGTGCCAGCAGCGTAGCCCCGGCAACTAATGAAAAACTGTTTTTT. Translated: CASSVAPATNEKLFF.